This TCR beta chain was found in a study of T cells in Graves' hyperthyroidism and ophthalmopathy. General study findings and limits: In blood, most of the thyroid clonotypes expanded above 0.001 were also present.

RNA transcripts provided the source from which TCR beta CDR3 regions were amplified. During a first-round RT-PCR of the TCR CDR3, the HTBI primer set was used. TCRdb passed the multiplex PCR reads through MiXCR, listing each CDR3 protein once. Of 96,000 or so distinct CDR3 sequences detected, over 50% appear once; the ten largest clones hold roughly 27%. Patients were excluded for uncontrolled infection, other autoimmune disease, pregnancy or lactation. Cells are PBMCs isolated from around 9.4 ml of fresh blood. Per germline, CDR1 DFQATT and CDR2 SNEGSKA (reference sequence). V lost 2 bases to trimming and J lost 5 bases; unmatched junction nucleotides: 10. CDR3 length: 15 amino acids. About this clonotype itself: Antigen: not known.

The clonotype originates from a woman aged 40-49 years with Graves' hyperthyroidism. The chain uses TRBV20-1 and TRBJ2-7, with TRBD2 matching 9 bases. What was sequenced was blood. The CDR3 bases are TGCAGTGCTAGACCCCCCTCGGGCGGGAGGGACGAGCAGTACTTC. Protein product: CSARPPSGGRDEQYF.